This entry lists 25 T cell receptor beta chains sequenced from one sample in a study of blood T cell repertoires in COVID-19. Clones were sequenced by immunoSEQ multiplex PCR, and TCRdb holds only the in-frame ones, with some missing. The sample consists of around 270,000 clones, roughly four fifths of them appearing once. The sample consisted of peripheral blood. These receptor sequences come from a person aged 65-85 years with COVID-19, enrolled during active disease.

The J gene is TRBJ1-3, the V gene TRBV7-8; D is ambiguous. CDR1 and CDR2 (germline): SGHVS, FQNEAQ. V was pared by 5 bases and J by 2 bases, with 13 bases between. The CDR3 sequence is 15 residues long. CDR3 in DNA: TGTGCCAGCAGCCGCACTAGGTGGGCTGGAAACACCATATATTTT. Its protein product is CASSRTRWAGNTIYF. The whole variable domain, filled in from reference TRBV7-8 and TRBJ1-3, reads GAGVSQSPRYKVAKRGQDVALRCDPISGHVSLFWYQQALGQGPEFLTYFQNEAQLDKSGLPSDRFFAERPEGSVSTLKIQRTQQEDSAVYLCASSRTRWAGNTIYFGEGSWLTVV.

The CDR3 protein is CASSLGVRVTNTEAFF. The DNA of the CDR3 is TGTGCCAGCAGCTTGGGGGTCAGGGTAACGAACACTGAAGCTTTCTTT. This sequence joins TRBV5-6 and TRBJ1-1; maybe TRBD1 (5 bases). This CDR3 comprises 16 residues. The germline V gene encodes CDR1 SGHDT and CDR2 YYEEEE. Trimming took off 0 bases at V and 1 base at J, with 13 bases between the two ends.

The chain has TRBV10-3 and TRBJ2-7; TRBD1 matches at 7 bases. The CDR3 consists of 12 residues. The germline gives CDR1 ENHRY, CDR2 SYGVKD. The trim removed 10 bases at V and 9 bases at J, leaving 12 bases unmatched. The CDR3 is CATESQTGRQYF. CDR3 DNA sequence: TGTGCCACTGAAAGTCAGACAGGGAGGCAGTACTTC.

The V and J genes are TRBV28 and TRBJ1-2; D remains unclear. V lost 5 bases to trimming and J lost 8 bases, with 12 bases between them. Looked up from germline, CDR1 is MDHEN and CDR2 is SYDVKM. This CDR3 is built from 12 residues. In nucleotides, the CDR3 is TGTGCCAGCAGTACGAGGTTCACGGGCTACACCTTC. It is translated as CASSTRFTGYTF.

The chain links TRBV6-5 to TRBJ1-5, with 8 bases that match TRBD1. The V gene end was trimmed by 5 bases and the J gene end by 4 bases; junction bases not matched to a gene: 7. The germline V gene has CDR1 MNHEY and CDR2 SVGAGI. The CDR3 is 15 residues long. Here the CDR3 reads CASSLSGQGNQPQHF. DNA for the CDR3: TGTGCCAGCAGTCTTTCTGGACAGGGAAATCAGCCCCAGCATTTT.

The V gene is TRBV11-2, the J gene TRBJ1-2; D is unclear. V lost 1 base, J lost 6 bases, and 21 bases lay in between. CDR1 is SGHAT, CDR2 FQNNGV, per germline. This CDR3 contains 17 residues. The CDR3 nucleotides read TGTGCCAGCAGCTTAGGGACGGGGTTGGCAACTTTGGATGGCTACACCTTC. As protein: CASSLGTGLATLDGYTF.

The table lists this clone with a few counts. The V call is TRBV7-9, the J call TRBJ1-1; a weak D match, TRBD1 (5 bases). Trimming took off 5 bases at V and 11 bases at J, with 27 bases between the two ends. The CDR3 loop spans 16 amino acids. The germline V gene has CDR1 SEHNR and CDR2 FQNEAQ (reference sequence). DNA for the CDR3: TGTGCCAGCAGCGTAGGGGACCGGACGACGAACCGGGAGGCTTTCTTT. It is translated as CASSVGDRTTNREAFF.

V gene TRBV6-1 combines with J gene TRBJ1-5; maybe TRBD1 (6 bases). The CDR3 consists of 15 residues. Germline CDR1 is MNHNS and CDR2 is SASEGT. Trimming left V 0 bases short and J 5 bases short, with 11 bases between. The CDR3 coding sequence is TGTGCCAGCAGTGAAGCGGGGGGGGCCTATCAGCCCCAGCATTTT. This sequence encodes CASSEAGGAYQPQHF.

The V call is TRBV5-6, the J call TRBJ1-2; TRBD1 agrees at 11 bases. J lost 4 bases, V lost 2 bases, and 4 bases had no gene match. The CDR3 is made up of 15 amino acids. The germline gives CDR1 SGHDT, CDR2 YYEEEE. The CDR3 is CASSLGQGAPYGYTF. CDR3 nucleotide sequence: TGTGCCAGCAGCTTAGGACAGGGGGCGCCCTATGGCTACACCTTC.

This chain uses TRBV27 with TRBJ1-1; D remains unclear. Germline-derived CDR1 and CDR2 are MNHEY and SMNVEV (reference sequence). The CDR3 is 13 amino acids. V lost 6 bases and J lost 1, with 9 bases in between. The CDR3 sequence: CASSIQRNTEAFF. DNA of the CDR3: TGTGCCAGCAGCATACAGAGGAACACTGAAGCTTTCTTT.

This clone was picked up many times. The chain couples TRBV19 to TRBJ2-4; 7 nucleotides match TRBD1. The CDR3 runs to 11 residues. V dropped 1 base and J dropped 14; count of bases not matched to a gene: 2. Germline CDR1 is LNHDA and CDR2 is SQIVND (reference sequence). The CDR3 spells CASSIGGTEYF. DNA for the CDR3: TGTGCCAGTAGTATAGGTGGGACAGAGTACTTC.

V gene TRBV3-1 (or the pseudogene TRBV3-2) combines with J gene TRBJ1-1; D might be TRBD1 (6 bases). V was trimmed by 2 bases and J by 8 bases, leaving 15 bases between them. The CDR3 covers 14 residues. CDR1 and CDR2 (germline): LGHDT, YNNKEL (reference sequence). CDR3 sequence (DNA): TGTGCCAGCAGCCAAAACCAGGGGACGGCGGAAGCTTTCTTT. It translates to CASSQNQGTAEAFF.

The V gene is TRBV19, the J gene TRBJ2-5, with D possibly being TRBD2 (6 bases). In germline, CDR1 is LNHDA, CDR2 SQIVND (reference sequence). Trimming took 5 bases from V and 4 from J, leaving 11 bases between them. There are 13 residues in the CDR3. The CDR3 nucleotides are TGTGCCAGTAGTCGAGGAGGGGCAGAGACCCAGTACTTC. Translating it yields CASSRGGAETQYF.

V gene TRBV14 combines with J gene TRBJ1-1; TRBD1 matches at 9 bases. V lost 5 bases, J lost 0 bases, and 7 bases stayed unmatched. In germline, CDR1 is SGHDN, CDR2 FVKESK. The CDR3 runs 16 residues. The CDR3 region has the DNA TGTGCCAGCAGCTCCTACAGGGGGCAGGTGAACACTGAAGCTTTCTTT. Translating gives CASSSYRGQVNTEAFF.

The CDR3 nucleotides are TGTGCCAGCCAAGACACCTTCACTGAAGCTTTCTTT. Residues: CASQDTFTEAFF. The genes are TRBV6-6 and TRBJ1-1; D ambiguous. CDR1 is MNHNY, CDR2 SVGAGI, per germline (reference sequence). CDR3 length: 12 amino acids. V was cut by 8 bases and J by 4 bases, with 11 bases left in between.

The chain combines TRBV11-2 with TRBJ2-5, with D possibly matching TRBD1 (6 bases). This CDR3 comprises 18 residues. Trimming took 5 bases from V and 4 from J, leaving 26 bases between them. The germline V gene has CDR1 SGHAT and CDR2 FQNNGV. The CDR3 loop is CASSRLEPIGGWRETQYF. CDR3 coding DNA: TGTGCCAGCAGCCGATTAGAGCCGATAGGGGGATGGCGAGAGACCCAGTACTTC.

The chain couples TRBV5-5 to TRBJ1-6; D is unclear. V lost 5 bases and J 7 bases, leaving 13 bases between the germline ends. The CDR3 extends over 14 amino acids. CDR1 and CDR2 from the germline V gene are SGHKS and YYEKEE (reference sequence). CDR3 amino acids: CASSSQLSNSPLHF. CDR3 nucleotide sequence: TGTGCCAGCAGTTCCCAATTGAGCAATTCACCCCTCCACTTT.

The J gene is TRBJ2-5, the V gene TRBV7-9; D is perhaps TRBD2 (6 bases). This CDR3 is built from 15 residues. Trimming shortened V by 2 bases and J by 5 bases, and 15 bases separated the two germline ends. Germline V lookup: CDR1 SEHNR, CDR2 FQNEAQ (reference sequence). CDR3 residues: CASSLRRGLGETQYF. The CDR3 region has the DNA TGTGCCAGCAGCTTAAGGCGGGGCCTTGGGGAGACCCAGTACTTC.

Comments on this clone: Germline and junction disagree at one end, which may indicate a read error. CDR3 region: CASSLDQGVETFF. DNA of the CDR3: TGCGCCAGCAGCTTGGACCAGGGGGTTGAAACTTTCTTT. The J gene is TRBJ1-1, the V gene TRBV5-1; 7 bases map to TRBD1. The CDR3 spans 13 residues. CDR1 and CDR2 from the germline V gene are SGHRS and YFSETQ.

CDR3 amino acids: CASSPGQWLAEAFF. CDR3 bases: TGTGCCAGCAGTCCGGGACAGTGGTTGGCTGAAGCTTTCTTT. The chain recombines TRBV27 with TRBJ1-1; 7 nucleotides align to TRBD1. CDR1 and CDR2 from the germline V gene are MNHEY and SMNVEV (reference sequence). The CDR3 totals 14 residues. After removal of 5 bases from V and 6 bases from J, the junction contained 9 bases not matched to a gene.

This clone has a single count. The CDR3 nucleotides read TGTGCCAGCAGCCAAGGGACTAGCGGGACATCGTACTTC. This sequence encodes CASSQGTSGTSYF. The chain links TRBV3-1 (or the pseudogene TRBV3-2) to TRBJ2-7; 12 nucleotides align to TRBD2. The CDR3 totals 13 residues. Germline lookup yields CDR1 LGHDT and CDR2 YNNKEL (reference sequence). Trimming cost V 1 base and J 12 bases; bases outside gene matches: 4.

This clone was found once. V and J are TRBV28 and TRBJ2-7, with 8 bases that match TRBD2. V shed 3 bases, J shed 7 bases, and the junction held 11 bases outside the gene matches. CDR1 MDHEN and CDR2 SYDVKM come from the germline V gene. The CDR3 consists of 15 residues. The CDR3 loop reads CASSLERGSGREQYF. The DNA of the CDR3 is TGTGCCAGCAGTTTGGAGCGGGGGTCCGGTCGGGAGCAGTACTTC.

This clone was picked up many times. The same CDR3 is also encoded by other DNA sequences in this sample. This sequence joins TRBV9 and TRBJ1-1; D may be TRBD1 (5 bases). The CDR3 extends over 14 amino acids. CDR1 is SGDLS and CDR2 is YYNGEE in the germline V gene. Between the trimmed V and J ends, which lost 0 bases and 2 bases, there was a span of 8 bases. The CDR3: CASSVGQGNTEAFF. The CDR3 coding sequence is TGTGCCAGCAGCGTAGGGCAGGGTAACACTGAAGCTTTCTTT.

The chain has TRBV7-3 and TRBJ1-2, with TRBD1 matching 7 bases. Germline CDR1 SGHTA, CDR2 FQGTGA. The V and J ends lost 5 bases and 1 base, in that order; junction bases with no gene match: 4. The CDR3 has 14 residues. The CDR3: CASSPGQSNYGYTF. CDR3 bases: TGTGCCAGCAGCCCGGGACAGAGTAACTATGGCTACACCTTC.

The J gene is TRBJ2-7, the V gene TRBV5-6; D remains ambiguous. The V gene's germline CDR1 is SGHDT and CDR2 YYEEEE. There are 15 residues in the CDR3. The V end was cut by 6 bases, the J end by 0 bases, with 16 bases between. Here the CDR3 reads CASTERGRSSYEQYF. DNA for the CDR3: TGTGCCAGCACCGAGAGAGGCCGGAGCTCCTACGAGCAGTACTTC.